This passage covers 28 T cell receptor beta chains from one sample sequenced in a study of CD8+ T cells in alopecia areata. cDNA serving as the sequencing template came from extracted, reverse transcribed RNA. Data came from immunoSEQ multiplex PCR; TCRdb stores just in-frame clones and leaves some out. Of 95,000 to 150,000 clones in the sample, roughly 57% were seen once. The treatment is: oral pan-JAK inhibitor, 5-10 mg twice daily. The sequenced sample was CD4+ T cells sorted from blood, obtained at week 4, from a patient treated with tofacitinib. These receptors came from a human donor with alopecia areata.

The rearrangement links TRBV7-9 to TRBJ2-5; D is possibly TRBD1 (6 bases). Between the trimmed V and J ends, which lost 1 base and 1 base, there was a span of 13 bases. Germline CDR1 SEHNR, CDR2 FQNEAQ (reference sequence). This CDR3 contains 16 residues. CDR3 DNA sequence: TGTGCCAGCAGCTTAGTTTTTACAGGGCGCCAAGAGACCCAGTACTTC. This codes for CASSLVFTGRQETQYF. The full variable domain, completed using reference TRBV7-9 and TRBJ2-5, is DTGVSQNPRHKITKRGQNVTFRCDPISEHNRLYWYRQTLGQGPEFLTYFQNEAQLEKSRLLSDRFSAERPKGSFSTLEIQRTEQGDSAMYLCASSLVFTGRQETQYFGPGTRLLVL.

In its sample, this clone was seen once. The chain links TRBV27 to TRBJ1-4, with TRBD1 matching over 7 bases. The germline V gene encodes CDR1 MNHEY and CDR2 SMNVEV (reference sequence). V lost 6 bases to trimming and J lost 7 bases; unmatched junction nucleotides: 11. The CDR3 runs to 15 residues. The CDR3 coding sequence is TGTGCCAGCAGCCAAGTCACGGGACAGAGTGAAAAACTGTTTTTT. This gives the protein CASSQVTGQSEKLFF.

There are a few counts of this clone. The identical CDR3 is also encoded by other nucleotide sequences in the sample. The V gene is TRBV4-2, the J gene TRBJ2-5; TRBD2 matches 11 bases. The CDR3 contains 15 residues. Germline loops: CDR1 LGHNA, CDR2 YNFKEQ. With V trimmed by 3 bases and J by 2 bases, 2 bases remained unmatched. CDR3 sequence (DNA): TGTGCCAGCAGCCAGGGGACTAGCGGACAAGAGACCCAGTACTTC. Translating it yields CASSQGTSGQETQYF.

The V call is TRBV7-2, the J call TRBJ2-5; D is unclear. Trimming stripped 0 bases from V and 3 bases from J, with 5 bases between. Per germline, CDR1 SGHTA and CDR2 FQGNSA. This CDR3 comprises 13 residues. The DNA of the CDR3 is TGTGCCAGCAGCTTAGCGGTAGAAGAGACCCAGTACTTC. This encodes CASSLAVEETQYF.

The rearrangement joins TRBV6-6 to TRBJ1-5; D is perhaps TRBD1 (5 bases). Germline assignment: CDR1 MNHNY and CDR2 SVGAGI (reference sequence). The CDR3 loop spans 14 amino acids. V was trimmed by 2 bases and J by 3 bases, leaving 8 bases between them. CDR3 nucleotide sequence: TGTGCCAGCAGTTACAACAGGATCAATCAGCCCCAGCATTTT. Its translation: CASSYNRINQPQHF.

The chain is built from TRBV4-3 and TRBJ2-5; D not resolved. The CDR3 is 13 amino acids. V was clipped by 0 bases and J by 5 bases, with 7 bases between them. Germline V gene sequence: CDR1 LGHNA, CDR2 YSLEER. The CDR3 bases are TGCGCCAGCAGCCAAGATCTGAGGGAGACCCAGTACTTC. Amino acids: CASSQDLRETQYF.

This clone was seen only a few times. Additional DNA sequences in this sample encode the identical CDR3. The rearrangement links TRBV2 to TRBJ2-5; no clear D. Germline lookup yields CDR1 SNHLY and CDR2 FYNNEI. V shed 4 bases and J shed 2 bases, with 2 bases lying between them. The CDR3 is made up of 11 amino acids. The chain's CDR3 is CASSVQETQYF. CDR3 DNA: TGTGCCAGCAGTGTACAAGAGACCCAGTACTTC. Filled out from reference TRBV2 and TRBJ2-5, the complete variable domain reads EPEVTQTPSHQVTQMGQEVILRCVPISNHLYFYWYRQILGQKVEFLVSFYNNEISEKSEIFDDQFSVERPDGSNFTLKIRSTKLEDSAMYFCASSVQETQYFGPGTRLLVL.

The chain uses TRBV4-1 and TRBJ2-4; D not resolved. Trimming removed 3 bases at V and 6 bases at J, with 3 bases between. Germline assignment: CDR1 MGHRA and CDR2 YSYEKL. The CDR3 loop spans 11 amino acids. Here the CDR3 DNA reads TGCGCCAGCAGCCAGTCAAACATTCAGTACTTC. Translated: CASSQSNIQYF.

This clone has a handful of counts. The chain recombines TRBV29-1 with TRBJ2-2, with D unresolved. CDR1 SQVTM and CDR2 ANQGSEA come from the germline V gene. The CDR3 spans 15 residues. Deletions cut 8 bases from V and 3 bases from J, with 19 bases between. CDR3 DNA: TGCAGCACCTCAGGCAACGGTGCTGACACCGGGGAGCTGTTTTTT. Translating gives CSTSGNGADTGELFF.

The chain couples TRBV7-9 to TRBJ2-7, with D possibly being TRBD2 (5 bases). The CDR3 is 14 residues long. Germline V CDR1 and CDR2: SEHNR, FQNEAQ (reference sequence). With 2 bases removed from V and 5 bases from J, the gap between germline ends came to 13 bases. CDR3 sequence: CASSLTLDWDEQYF. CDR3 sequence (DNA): TGTGCCAGCAGCTTAACACTAGACTGGGACGAGCAGTACTTC.

CDR3 protein: CASSSGKQFQETQYF. The DNA for the CDR3 is TGTGCCAGCAGCTCCGGGAAGCAATTCCAAGAGACCCAGTACTTC. The chain recombines TRBV5-5 with TRBJ2-5; D may be TRBD2 (5 bases). The germline V gene has CDR1 SGHKS and CDR2 YYEKEE (reference sequence). CDR3 length equals 15 residues. V lost 3 bases and J 1 base, leaving 13 bases between the germline ends.

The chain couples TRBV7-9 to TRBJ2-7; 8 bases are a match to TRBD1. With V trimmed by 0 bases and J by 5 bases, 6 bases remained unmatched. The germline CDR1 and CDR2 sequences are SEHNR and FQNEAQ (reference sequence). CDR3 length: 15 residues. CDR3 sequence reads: CASSLAGDRGHEQYF. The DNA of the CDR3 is TGTGCCAGCAGCTTAGCTGGTGACAGGGGACACGAGCAGTACTTC.

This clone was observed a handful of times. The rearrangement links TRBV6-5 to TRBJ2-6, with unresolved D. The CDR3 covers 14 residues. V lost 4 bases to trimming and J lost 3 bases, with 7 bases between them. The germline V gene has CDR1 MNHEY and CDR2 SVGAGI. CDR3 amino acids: CASSSPVGANVLTF. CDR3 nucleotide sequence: TGTGCCAGCAGTTCCCCGGTTGGGGCCAACGTCCTGACTTTC.

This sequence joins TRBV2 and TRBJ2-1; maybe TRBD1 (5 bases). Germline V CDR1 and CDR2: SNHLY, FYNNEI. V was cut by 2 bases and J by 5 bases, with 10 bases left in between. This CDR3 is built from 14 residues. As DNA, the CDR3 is TGTGCCAGCAGTGAACAGGGTGGGAACAATGAGCAGTTCTTC. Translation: CASSEQGGNNEQFF.

Here the CDR3 reads CASSVATTANTEAFF. The CDR3 nucleotides are TGTGCCAGCAGCGTAGCTACGACAGCGAACACTGAAGCTTTCTTT. The chain recombines TRBV9 with TRBJ1-1, with a weak D call TRBD1 (5 bases). The CDR3 runs to 15 residues. V was trimmed by 0 bases and J by 1 base, leaving 10 bases between them. Germline V gives CDR1 SGDLS, CDR2 YYNGEE.

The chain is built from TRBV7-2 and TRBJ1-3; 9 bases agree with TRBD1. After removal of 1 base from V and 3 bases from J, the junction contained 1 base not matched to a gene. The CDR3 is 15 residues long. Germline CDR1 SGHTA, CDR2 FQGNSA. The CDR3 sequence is CASSLDRGHGNTIYF. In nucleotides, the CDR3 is TGTGCCAGCAGCTTAGACAGGGGGCATGGAAACACCATATATTTT.

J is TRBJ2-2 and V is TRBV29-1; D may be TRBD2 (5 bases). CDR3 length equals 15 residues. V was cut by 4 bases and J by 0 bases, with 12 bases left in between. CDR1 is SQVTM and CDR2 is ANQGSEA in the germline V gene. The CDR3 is CSVGRAETNTGELFF. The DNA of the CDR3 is TGCAGCGTTGGGCGGGCGGAGACGAACACCGGGGAGCTGTTTTTT.

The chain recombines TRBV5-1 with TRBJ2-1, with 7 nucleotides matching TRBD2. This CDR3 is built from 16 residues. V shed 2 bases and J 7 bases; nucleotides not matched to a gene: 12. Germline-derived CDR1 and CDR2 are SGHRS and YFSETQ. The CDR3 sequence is CASSLGATGTTNEQFF. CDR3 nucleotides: TGCGCCAGCAGCTTAGGAGCTACCGGGACTACGAATGAGCAGTTCTTC.

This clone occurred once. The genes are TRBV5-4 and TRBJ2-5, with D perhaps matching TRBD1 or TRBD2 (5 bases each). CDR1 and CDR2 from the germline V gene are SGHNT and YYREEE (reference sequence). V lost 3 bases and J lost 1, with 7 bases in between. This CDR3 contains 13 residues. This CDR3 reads CASSWDRQETQYF. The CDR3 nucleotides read TGTGCCAGCAGCTGGGACCGCCAAGAGACCCAGTACTTC.

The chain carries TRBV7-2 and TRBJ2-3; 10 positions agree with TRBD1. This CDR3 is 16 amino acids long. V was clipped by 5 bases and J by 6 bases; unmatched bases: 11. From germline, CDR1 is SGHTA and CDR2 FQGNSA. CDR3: CASSNDRGQWTDTQYF. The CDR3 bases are TGTGCCAGCAGCAACGACAGGGGGCAATGGACTGATACGCAGTATTTT.

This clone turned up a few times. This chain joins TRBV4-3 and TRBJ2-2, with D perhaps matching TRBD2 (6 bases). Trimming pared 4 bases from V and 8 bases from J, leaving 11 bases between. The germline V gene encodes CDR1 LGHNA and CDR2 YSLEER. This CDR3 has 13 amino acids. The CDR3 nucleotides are TGCGCCAGCAGCCTAGGTCTAGCGGGGGAGCTGTTTTTT. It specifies CASSLGLAGELFF.

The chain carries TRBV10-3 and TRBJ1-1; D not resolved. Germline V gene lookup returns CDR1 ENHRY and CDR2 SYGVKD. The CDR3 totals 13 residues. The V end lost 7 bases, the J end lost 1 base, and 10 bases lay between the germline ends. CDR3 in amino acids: CAITRTQNTEAFF. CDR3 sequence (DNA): TGTGCCATCACTAGAACACAGAACACTGAAGCTTTCTTT.

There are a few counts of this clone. In nucleotides, the CDR3 is TGTGCCAGCAGTTTAGCGGGGGGACCGTCCGGGGAGCTGTTTTTT. It is translated as CASSLAGGPSGELFF. This sequence joins TRBV27 and TRBJ2-2; 8 nucleotides line up with TRBD2. Germline V lookup: CDR1 MNHEY, CDR2 SMNVEV (reference sequence). The CDR3 runs 15 residues. J gave up 6 bases and V 2 bases, and 5 bases lay outside the gene matches.

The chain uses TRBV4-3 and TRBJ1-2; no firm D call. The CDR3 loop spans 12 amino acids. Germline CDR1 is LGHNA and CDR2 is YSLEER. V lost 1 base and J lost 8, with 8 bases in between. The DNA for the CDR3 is TGCGCCAGCAGCCAAGGGATGGGCGGCTACACCTTC. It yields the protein CASSQGMGGYTF.

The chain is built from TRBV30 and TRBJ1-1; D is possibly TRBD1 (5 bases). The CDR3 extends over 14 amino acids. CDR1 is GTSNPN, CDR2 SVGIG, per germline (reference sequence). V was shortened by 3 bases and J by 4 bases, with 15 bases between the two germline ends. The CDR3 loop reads CAWSAQGFVTEAFF. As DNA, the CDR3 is TGTGCCTGGAGCGCCCAGGGTTTTGTCACTGAAGCTTTCTTT.

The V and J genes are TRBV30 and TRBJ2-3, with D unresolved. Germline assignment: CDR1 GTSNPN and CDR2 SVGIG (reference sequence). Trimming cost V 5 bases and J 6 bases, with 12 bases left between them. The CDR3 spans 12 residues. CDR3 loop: CAWAYESDTQYF. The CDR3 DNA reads TGTGCCTGGGCTTACGAGTCGGATACGCAGTATTTT.

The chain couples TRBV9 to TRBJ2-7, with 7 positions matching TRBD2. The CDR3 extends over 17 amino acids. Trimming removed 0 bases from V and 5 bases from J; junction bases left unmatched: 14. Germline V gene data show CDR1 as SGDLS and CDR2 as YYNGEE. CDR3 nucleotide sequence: TGTGCCAGCAGCGTAGGTCAGGGAGGGCCCTCTAGTGACGAGCAGTACTTC. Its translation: CASSVGQGGPSSDEQYF.

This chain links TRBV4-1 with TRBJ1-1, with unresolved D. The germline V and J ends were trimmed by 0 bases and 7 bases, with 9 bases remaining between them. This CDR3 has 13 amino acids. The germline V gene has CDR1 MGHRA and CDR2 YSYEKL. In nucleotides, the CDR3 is TGCGCCAGCAGCCAAGATTGGTACGGTGAAGCTTTCTTT. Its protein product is CASSQDWYGEAFF.